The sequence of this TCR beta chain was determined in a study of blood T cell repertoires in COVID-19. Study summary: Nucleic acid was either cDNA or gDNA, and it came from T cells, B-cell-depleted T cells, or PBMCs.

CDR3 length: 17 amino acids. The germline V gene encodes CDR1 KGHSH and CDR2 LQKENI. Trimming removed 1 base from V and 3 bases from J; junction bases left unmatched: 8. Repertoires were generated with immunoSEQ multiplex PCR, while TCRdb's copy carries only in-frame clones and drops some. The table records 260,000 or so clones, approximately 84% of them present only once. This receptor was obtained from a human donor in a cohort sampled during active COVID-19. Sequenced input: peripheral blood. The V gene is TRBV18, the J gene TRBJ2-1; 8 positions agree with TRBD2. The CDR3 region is CASSPLSGTLHYNEQFF. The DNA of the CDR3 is TGTGCCAGCTCACCACTTAGCGGGACACTTCACTACAATGAGCAGTTCTTC.